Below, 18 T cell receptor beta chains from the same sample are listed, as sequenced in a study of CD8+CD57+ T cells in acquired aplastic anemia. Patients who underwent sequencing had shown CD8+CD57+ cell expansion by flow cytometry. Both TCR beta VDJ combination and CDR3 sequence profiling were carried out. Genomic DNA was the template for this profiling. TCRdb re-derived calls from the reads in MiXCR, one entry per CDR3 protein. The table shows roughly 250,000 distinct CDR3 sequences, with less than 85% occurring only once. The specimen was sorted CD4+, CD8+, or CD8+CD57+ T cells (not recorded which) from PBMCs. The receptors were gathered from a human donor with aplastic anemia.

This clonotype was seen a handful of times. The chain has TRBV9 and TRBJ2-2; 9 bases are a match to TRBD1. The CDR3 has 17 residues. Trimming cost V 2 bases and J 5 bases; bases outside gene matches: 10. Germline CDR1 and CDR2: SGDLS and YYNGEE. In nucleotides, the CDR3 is TGTGCCAGCAGCGTTCCAAAGGGACAGGGTGGAACCGGGGAGCTGTTTTTT. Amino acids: CASSVPKGQGGTGELFF.

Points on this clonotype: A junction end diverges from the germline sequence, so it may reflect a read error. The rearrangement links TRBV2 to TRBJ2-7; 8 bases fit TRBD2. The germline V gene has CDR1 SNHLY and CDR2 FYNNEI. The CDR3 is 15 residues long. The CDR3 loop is CASSGGDDHSYQQYF. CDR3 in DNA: TGTGCCAGCAGCGGGGGGGATGATCACTCCTACCAGCAGTACTTC.

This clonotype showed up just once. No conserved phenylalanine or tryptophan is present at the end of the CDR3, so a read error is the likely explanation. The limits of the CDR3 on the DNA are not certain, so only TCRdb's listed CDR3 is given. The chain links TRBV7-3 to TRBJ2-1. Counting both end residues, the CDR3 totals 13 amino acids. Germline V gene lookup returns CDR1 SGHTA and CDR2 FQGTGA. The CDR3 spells CASSSGDLDSKIS.

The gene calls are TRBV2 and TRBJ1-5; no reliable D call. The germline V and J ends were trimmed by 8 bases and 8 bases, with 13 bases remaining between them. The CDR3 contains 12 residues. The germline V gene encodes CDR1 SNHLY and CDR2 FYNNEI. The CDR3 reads CASVKGSEPQHF. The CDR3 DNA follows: TGTGCCAGCGTAAAGGGTAGTGAGCCCCAGCATTTT.

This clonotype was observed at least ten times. CDR3 residues: CASSEESPEQYF. CDR3 bases: TGTGCCAGCAGTGAAGAGAGTCCCGAGCAGTACTTC. The chain uses TRBV2 and TRBJ2-7, with D unresolved. Germline assignment: CDR1 SNHLY and CDR2 FYNNEI. This CDR3 contains 12 residues. V was cut by 1 base and J by 6 bases, with 7 bases left in between.

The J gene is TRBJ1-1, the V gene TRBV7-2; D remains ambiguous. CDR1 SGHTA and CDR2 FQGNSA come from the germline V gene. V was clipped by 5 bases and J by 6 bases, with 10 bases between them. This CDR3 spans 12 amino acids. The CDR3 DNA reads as TGTGCCAGCAGCCCACCCTTCCCTGAAGCTTTCTTT. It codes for CASSPPFPEAFF.

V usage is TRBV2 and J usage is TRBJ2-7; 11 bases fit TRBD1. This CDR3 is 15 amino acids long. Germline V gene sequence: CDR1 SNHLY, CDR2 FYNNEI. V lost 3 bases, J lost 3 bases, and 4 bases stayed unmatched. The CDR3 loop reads CASSEGTGGFYEQYV. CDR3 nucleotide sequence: TGTGCCAGCAGTGAGGGGACAGGGGGATTCTACGAGCAGTACGTC.

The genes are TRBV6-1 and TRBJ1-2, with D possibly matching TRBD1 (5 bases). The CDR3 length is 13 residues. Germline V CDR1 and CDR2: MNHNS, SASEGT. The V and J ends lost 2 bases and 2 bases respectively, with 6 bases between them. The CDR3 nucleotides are TGTGCCAGCAGTGAACGACAGAACTATGGCTACACCTTC. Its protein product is CASSERQNYGYTF.

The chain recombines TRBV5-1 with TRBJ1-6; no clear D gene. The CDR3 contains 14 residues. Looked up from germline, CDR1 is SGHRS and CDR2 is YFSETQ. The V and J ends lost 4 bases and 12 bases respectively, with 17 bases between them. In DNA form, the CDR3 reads TGCGCCAGCAGCCCCGCCGGAGCACCTGAACCCCTCCACTTT. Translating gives CASSPAGAPEPLHF.

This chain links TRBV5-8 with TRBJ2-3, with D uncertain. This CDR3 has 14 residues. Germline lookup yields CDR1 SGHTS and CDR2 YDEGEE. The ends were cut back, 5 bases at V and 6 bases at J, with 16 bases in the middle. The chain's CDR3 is CASSFSPGPDTQYF. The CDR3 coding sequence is TGTGCCAGCAGTTTTTCCCCGGGTCCCGATACGCAGTATTTT.

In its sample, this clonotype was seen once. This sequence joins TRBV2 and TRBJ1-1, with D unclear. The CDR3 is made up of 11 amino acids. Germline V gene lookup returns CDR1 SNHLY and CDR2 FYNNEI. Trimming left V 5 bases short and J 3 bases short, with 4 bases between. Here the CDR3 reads CASSRDTEAFF. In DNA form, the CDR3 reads TGTGCCAGCAGTAGAGACACTGAAGCTTTCTTT.

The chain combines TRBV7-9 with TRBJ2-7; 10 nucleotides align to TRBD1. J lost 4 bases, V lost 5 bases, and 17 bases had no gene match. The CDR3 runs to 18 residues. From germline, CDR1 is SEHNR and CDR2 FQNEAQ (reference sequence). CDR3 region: CASSPRTGGHALSYEQYV. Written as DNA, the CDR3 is TGTGCCAGCAGCCCCCGGACAGGGGGTCACGCCCTTTCGTACGAGCAGTACGTC.

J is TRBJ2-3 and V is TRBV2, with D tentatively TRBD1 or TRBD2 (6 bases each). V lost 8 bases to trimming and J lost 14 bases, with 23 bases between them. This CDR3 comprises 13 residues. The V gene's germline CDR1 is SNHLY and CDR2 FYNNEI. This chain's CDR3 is CASGDGGTDQPYF. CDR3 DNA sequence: TGTGCCAGCGGGGACGGGGGCACAGATCAGCCGTATTTT.

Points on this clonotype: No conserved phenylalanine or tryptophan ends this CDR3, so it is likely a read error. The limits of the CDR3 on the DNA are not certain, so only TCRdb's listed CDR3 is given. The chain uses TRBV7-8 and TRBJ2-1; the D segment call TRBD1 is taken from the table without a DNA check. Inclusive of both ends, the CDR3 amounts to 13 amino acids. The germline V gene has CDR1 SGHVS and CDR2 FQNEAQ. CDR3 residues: CASSLWTGDSSPL.

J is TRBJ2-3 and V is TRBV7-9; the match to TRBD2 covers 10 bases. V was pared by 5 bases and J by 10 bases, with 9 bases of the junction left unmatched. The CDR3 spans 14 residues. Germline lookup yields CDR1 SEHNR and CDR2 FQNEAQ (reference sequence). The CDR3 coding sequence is TGTGCCAGCAGCCAAGCGGGGGGGAGACAGGCGCAGTATTTT. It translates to CASSQAGGRQAQYF.

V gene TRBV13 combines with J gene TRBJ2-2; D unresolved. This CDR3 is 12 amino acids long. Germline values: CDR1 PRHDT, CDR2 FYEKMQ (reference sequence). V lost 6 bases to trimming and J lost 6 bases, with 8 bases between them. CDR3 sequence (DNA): TGTGCCAGCAGTTCCGTACCCGGGGAGCTGTTTTTT. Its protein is CASSSVPGELFF.

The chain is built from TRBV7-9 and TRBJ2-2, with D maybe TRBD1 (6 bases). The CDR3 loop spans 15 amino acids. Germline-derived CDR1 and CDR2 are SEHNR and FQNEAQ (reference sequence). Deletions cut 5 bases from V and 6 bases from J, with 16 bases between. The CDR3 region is CASSSNRDVAGELFF. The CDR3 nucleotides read TGTGCCAGCAGCAGCAACAGGGATGTGGCCGGGGAGCTGTTTTTT. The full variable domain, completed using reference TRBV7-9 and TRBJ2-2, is DTGVSQNPRHKITKRGQNVTFRCDPISEHNRLYWYRQTLGQGPEFLTYFQNEAQLEKSRLLSDRFSAERPKGSFSTLEIQRTEQGDSAMYLCASSSNRDVAGELFFGEGSRLTVL.

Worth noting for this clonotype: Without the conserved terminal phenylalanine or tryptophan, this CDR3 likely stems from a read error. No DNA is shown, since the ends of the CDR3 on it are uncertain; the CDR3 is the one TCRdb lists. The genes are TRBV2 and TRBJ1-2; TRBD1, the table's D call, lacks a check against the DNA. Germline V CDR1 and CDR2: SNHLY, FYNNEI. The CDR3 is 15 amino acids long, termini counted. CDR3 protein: CASSDGGVDGQFFTL.